This T cell receptor (beta chain) was documented in a study of blood T cell repertoires in COVID-19. About the study: There were acute and convalescent COVID-19 samples, and they came from the United States, Italy and Spain. PBMCs, B-cell-depleted T cells, or T cells were the source of the cDNA or gDNA that made up the material.

Patients from Seattle were sampled longitudinally, starting during active infection. In the original workflow: From reference gene primer amplification, estimates of nucleated cell counts were derived. The repertoire was sequenced with immunoSEQ multiplex PCR; TCRdb's copy has only in-frame clones and lacks some. V and J calls and clone size are those listed in that table; D and trimming were worked out from the DNA. This sample has about 260,000 clones, with around nine tenths found just once. Germline V CDR1 and CDR2: SGHDT, YYEEEE. The V gene end was trimmed by 0 bases and the J gene end by 5 bases; junction bases not matched to a gene: 9. The CDR3 loop spans 16 amino acids.

The V gene is TRBV5-6, the J gene TRBJ1-2; TRBD1 matches at 8 bases. Sequencing input: peripheral blood. The receptor was isolated from a woman aged 60 to 75 with COVID-19, enrolled during active disease. Written as DNA, the CDR3 is TGTGCCAGCAGCTTGGCCGGGGCAGGGGGCGGGTATGGCTACACCTTC. This sequence encodes CASSLAGAGGGYGYTF.